A selection of T cell receptor beta chains follows, all from one sample in a study of T cells in Graves' hyperthyroidism and ophthalmopathy. TCRdb reprocessed the multiplex PCR reads via MiXCR and lists one record per CDR3 protein. The sample lists some 350,000 distinct CDR3 sequences, around 25% occurring once. Source material: blood. The receptors shown here come from a man aged 50 to 60 with Graves' hyperthyroidism. Each CDR3 is given with its conserved first and last residue. The D gene is left open where the match is weak. A row's size may be missing; if present it is once, few, many or a size class.

V	J	D	size	DNA	CDR3
TRBV12-3/TRBV12-4	TRBJ2-2	.	.	TGTGCCAGCAGTTTAGGGGTCCGGGGAGAATCCGGGGAGCTGTTTTTT	CASSLGVRGESGELFF
TRBV20-1	TRBJ2-7	TRBD1	.	TGCAGTGCTACCAGACAGGGGACGAGCTACGAGCAGTACTTC	CSATRQGTSYEQYF
TRBV14	TRBJ2-4	TRBD2	.	TGTGCCAGCAGCCAAAGCGGGAATGCCAAAAACATTCAGTACTTC	CASSQSGNAKNIQYF
TRBV19	TRBJ2-1	.	.	TGTGCCAGTAGGTTAGGCCCATACAATGAGCAGTTCTTC	CASRLGPYNEQFF
TRBV20-1	TRBJ2-5	TRBD2	.	TGCAGTGCTAGAGGACTAGCGGGGAGAATGGAGACCCAGTACTTC	CSARGLAGRMETQYF
TRBV7-9	TRBJ1-1	.	.	TGTGCCAGCGTAAATGGAGAGAACACTGAAGCTTTCTTT	CASVNGENTEAFF
TRBV7-9	TRBJ2-2	TRBD1	.	TGTGCCAGCAGCTTACCAGGGGGCGACACCGGGGAGCTGTTTTTT	CASSLPGGDTGELFF
TRBV27	TRBJ1-1	TRBD1	many	TGTGCCAGCAGTCGCAGACAGGGGGCAGACACTGAAGCTTTCTTT	CASSRRQGADTEAFF
TRBV5-1	TRBJ2-5	TRBD2	few	TGCGCCAGCAGCCGCGGCGGGACTAGCGGTGAAGAGACCCAGTACTTC	CASSRGGTSGEETQYF
TRBV12-3/TRBV12-4	TRBJ2-4	TRBD1	.	TGTGCCAGCAGTTTTAAAGGGGGCGAAAACATTCAGTACTTC	CASSFKGGENIQYF
TRBV11-2	TRBJ2-1	.	many	TGTGCCAGCAGCCCTCAGACGGGAAACAATGAGCAGTTCTTC	CASSPQTGNNEQFF
TRBV27	TRBJ1-1	.	many	TGTGCCAGCAGTTTGTCCGGGACGAACACTGAAGCTTTCTTT	CASSLSGTNTEAFF
TRBV2	TRBJ1-2	.	few	TGTGCCAGCAAGGGACTTACGGGCGGCTACACCTTC	CASKGLTGGYTF
TRBV11-3	TRBJ2-5	TRBD2	many	TGTGCCAGCAGCAAAAGCGGGAAAGAGACCCAGTACTTC	CASSKSGKETQYF
TRBV10-3	TRBJ2-1	.	few	TGTGCCATCAGTGGCGGGACTGGAGGGGACAATGAGCAGTTCTTC	CAISGGTGGDNEQFF
TRBV27	TRBJ1-4	.	.	TGTGCCAGCAGCAGAGTCTCACCGGGACTTCTTAATGAAAAACTGTTTTTT	CASSRVSPGLLNEKLFF
TRBV19	TRBJ1-5	TRBD1	few	TGTGCCAGTAGCGACAGGGCCAATCAGCCCCAGCATTTT	CASSDRANQPQHF
TRBV5-6	TRBJ2-1	TRBD2	few	TGTGCCAGCAGCTTGGCACAACTAGCGGGAGGAAGCTCCTACAATGAGCAGTTCTTC	CASSLAQLAGGSSYNEQFF
TRBV28	TRBJ2-5	.	many	TGTGCCAGCAGTTTATTGGGCAGGCAAGAGACCCAGTACTTC	CASSLLGRQETQYF
TRBV2	TRBJ2-1	TRBD2	.	TGTGCCAGCAGTGCGACTAGCGGGACCAATGAGCAGTTCTTC	CASSATSGTNEQFF
TRBV29-1	TRBJ2-3	.	few	TGCAGCGTTGAAGGCCGGCTAGCAGATACGCAGTATTTT	CSVEGRLADTQYF
TRBV9	TRBJ2-5	TRBD2	.	TGTGCCAGCAGCGCTAGCGGGAGTCGGGAGACCCAGTACTTC	CASSASGSRETQYF
TRBV20-1	TRBJ2-1	TRBD2	few	TGCAGTGCTAAAGTAGCGGGAGGGAGGGCCCATGAGCAGTTCTTC	CSAKVAGGRAHEQFF
TRBV19	TRBJ1-1	.	.	TGTGCCAGTAGTATAGACACAAACACTGAAGCTTTCTTT	CASSIDTNTEAFF
TRBV7-8	TRBJ2-3	.	many	TGTGCCAGCAGCTTAGTGCAGGGAACTACAGATACGCAGTATTTT	CASSLVQGTTDTQYF
TRBV19	TRBJ1-1	.	few	TGTGCCAGTAGTACGGAGAACTTTAACACTGAAGCTTTCTTT	CASSTENFNTEAFF
TRBV20-1	TRBJ2-6	TRBD1	few	TGCAGTGCTTGGGTCAGGGGGTCCTCTGGGGCCAACGTCCTGACTTTC	CSAWVRGSSGANVLTF
TRBV20-1	TRBJ1-6	TRBD1	once	TGCAGTGCTAGAGATACAGGGGGCGATAATTCACCCCTCCACTTT	CSARDTGGDNSPLHF
TRBV19	TRBJ2-7	.	.	TGTGCCAGTAGTATAACCGGCAGCTCCTACGAGCAGTACTTC	CASSITGSSYEQYF